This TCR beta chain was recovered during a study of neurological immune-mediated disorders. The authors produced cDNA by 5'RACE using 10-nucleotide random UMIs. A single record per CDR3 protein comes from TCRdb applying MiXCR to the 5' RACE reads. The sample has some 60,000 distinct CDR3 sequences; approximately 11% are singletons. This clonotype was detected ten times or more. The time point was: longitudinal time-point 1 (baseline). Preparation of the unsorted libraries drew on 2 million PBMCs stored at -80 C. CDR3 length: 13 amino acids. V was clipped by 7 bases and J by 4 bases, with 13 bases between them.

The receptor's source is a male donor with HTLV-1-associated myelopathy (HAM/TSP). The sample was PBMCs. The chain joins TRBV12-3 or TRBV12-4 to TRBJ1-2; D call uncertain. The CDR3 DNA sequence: TGTGCCAGCACCCCTTCAACCGCCTATGGCTACACCTTC. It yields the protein CASTPSTAYGYTF.